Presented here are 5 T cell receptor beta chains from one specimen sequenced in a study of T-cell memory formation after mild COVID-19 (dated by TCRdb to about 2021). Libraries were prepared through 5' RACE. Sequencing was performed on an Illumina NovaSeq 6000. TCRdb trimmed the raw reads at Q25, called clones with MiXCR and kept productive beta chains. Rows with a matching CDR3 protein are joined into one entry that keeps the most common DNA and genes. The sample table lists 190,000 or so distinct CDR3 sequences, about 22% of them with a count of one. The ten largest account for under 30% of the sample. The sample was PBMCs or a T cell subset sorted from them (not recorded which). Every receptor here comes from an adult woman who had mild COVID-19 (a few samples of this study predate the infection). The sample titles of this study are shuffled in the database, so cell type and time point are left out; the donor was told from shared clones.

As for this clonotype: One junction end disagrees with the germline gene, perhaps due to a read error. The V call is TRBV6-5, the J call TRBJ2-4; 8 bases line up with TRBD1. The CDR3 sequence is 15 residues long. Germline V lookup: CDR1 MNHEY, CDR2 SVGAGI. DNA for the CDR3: TGTGACAGCAGTTACTCGAGGACAGGGATAAACATTCAGTACTTC. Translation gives CDSSYSRTGINIQYF.

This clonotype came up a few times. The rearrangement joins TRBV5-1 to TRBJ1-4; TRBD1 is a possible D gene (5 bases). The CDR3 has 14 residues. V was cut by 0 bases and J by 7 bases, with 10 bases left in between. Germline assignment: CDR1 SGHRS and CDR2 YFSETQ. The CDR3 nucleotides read TGCGCCAGCAGCTTGGGACACGGGGGTGAAAAACTGTTTTTT. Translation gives CASSLGHGGEKLFF.

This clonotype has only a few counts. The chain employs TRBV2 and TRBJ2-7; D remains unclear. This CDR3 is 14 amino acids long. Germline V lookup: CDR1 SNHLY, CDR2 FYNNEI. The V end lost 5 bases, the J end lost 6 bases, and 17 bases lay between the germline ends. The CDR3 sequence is CASSTTTGRLEQYF. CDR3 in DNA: TGTGCCAGCAGTACGACAACCGGGCGCCTCGAGCAGTACTTC.

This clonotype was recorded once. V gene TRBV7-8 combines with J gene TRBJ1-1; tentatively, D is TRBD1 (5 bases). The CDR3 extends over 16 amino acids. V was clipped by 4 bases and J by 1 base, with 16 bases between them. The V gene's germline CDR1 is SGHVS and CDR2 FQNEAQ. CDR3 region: CASSSAEDRANTEAFF. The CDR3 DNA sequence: TGTGCCAGCAGCTCCGCCGAAGACAGAGCGAACACTGAAGCTTTCTTT.

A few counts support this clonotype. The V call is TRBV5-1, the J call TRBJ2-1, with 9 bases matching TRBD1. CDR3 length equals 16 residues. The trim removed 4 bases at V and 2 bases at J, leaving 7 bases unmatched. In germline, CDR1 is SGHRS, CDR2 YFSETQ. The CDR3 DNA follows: TGCGCCAGCAGCCCAGGGGACAGGGAGGCCTACAATGAGCAGTTCTTC. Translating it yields CASSPGDREAYNEQFF.